This is a list of T cell receptor beta chains from one sample in a study of T-cell reconstitution after alpha-beta-depleted transplantation in children. One entry per CDR3 protein, called by TCRdb with MiXCR from the PCR reads. The table records 250,000 or so distinct CDR3 sequences, 8.2% of them present only once. Sequencing used PBMCs, mostly from graft donor cells, obtained 180 days after TCRalphabeta/CD19-depleted stem cell transplant. These TCRs come from a male patient younger than 18 who had a stem cell transplant for acute lymphoblastic leukemia, so the T cells may come from the graft donor. CDR3s include the opening cysteine and the closing phenylalanine or tryptophan. Fields, in order: J gene, clone size, V gene, D gene, CDR3 protein, CDR3 DNA. The D gene is left open where the match is weak. Expanded clones get a size class; other rows say once, few or many, or leave the size out.

J: TRBJ2-7; size: -; V: TRBV3-1; D: TRBD2; CDR3: CASRQGLAGGEQYF; DNA: TGTGCCAGCCGCCAAGGCCTAGCGGGAGGCGAGCAGTACTTC
J: TRBJ1-1; size: many; V: TRBV20-1; D: -; CDR3: CSARAHSVNTEAFF; DNA: TGCAGTGCTAGAGCCCATTCAGTGAACACTGAAGCTTTCTTT
J: TRBJ1-5; size: many; V: TRBV28; D: -; CDR3: CASSSSGQSQHF; DNA: TGTGCCAGCAGTTCATCGGGACAATCCCAGCATTTT
J: TRBJ1-3; size: many; V: TRBV4-1; D: -; CDR3: CASSQQPGSGNTIYF; DNA: TGCGCCAGCAGCCAACAGCCAGGCTCTGGAAACACCATATATTTT
J: TRBJ2-6; size: many; V: TRBV2; D: -; CDR3: CASMGALGSVLTF; DNA: TGTGCCAGCATGGGGGCCCTCGGGTCCGTCCTGACTTTC
J: TRBJ2-7; size: -; V: TRBV7-8; D: TRBD1; CDR3: CASSPGQAFYEQYF; DNA: TGTGCCAGCAGCCCAGGACAGGCCTTCTACGAGCAGTACTTC
J: TRBJ2-7; size: once; V: TRBV3-1; D: -; CDR3: CACCSRRAGQYEQYF; DNA: TGTGCCTGCTGCTCCCGCCGCGCAGGGCAATACGAGCAGTACTTC
J: TRBJ1-2; size: many; V: TRBV28; D: -; CDR3: CASSPPITRGYTF; DNA: TGTGCCAGCAGTCCCCCCATCACCCGCGGCTACACCTTC
J: TRBJ1-2; size: many; V: TRBV6-1; D: TRBD1; CDR3: CASSRTGSGYGYTF; DNA: TGTGCCAGCAGTCGGACAGGGTCGGGGTATGGCTACACCTTC
J: TRBJ2-7; size: many; V: TRBV5-1; D: TRBD1; CDR3: CASSLGGQREQYF; DNA: TGCGCCAGCAGCTTAGGGGGCCAGCGGGAGCAGTACTTC
J: TRBJ2-1; size: many; V: TRBV7-3; D: -; CDR3: CASSLSRPGQGEQFF; DNA: TGTGCCAGCAGCTTAAGTCGGCCAGGGCAGGGGGAGCAGTTCTTC
J: TRBJ1-2; size: many; V: TRBV20-1; D: -; CDR3: CSAGRRDYGYTF; DNA: TGCAGTGCTGGTCGAAGGGACTATGGCTACACCTTC
J: TRBJ2-3; size: many; V: TRBV7-2; D: TRBD2; CDR3: CASSLTSPTDTQYF; DNA: TGTGCCAGCAGCTTGACTAGCCCAACAGATACGCAGTATTTT
J: TRBJ2-3; size: few; V: TRBV11-2; D: TRBD1; CDR3: CASSQNEQGARIDTQYF; DNA: TGTGCCAGCAGCCAGAACGAACAGGGGGCGCGGATTGATACGCAGTATTTT
J: TRBJ1-2; size: few; V: TRBV7-2; D: -; CDR3: CASSLEGNRASGYTF; DNA: TGTGCCAGCAGCTTAGAAGGGAACAGGGCCTCTGGCTACACCTTC
J: TRBJ2-2; size: medium-sized; V: TRBV9; D: -; CDR3: CASSVPRESGTGELFF; DNA: TGTGCCAGCAGCGTACCCCGGGAGTCGGGCACCGGGGAGCTGTTTTTT
J: TRBJ2-2; size: many; V: TRBV4-3; D: -; CDR3: CASSQDPAGWTTGELFF; DNA: TGCGCCAGCAGCCAAGATCCGGCGGGGTGGACGACCGGGGAGCTGTTTTTT
J: TRBJ1-2; size: many; V: TRBV5-6; D: -; CDR3: CASSYTGNYGYTF; DNA: TGTGCCAGCAGCTATACAGGGAACTATGGCTACACCTTC
J: TRBJ2-7; size: many; V: TRBV27; D: -; CDR3: CASSSGPGYGEQYF; DNA: TGTGCCAGCAGTTCAGGGCCGGGGTATGGAGAGCAGTACTTC
J: TRBJ1-2; size: few; V: TRBV29-1; D: TRBD1; CDR3: CSVAPRTGEYGYTF; DNA: TGCAGCGTCGCCCCCCGGACAGGGGAATATGGCTACACCTTC
J: TRBJ1-1; size: many; V: TRBV12-3/TRBV12-4; D: -; CDR3: CASSLGAKLTEAFF; DNA: TGTGCCAGCAGTTTAGGGGCCAAACTCACTGAAGCTTTCTTT
J: TRBJ2-4; size: many; V: TRBV29-1; D: TRBD1; CDR3: CSVEEAGGWNIQYF; DNA: TGCAGCGTTGAAGAGGCAGGGGGCTGGAACATTCAGTACTTC
J: TRBJ2-1; size: many; V: TRBV12-3/TRBV12-4; D: TRBD2; CDR3: CASSSLLAGVHNEQFF; DNA: TGTGCCAGCAGTTCCCTTCTAGCGGGAGTCCACAATGAGCAGTTCTTC
J: TRBJ1-5; size: many; V: TRBV5-7; D: -; CDR3: CASSSDTFNQPQHF; DNA: TGTGCCAGCAGCTCGGACACCTTCAATCAGCCCCAGCATTTT
J: TRBJ2-1; size: many; V: TRBV7-9; D: TRBD2; CDR3: CASSPRLASDEQFF; DNA: TGTGCCAGCAGCCCACGACTAGCGTCGGATGAGCAGTTCTTC
J: TRBJ2-1; size: many; V: TRBV3-1; D: -; CDR3: CASSQRGMGYWQFF; DNA: TGTGCCAGCAGCCAGCGCGGGATGGGGTACTGGCAGTTCTTC
J: TRBJ2-7; size: many; V: TRBV5-5; D: -; CDR3: CASSLAFRTYEQYF; DNA: TGTGCCAGCAGCTTAGCCTTTAGGACCTACGAGCAGTACTTC
J: TRBJ2-1; size: many; V: TRBV15; D: TRBD2; CDR3: CATSRDLADEQFF; DNA: TGTGCCACCAGCAGAGACCTAGCGGATGAGCAGTTCTTC
J: TRBJ2-1; size: many; V: TRBV12-3/TRBV12-4; D: -; CDR3: CASSGTYNEQFF; DNA: TGTGCCAGCAGTGGGACCTACAATGAGCAGTTCTTC
J: TRBJ1-1; size: many; V: TRBV5-1; D: -; CDR3: CASSPDRVNTEASF; DNA: TGCGCCAGCAGTCCAGACAGAGTGAACACTGAAGCTAGCTTT
J: TRBJ2-4; size: many; V: TRBV11-2; D: TRBD2; CDR3: CASRPDGRGAKNIQYF; DNA: TGTGCCAGCAGACCAGACGGGAGGGGCGCCAAAAACATTCAGTACTTC
J: TRBJ2-5; size: many; V: TRBV7-8; D: TRBD2; CDR3: CASSPTELGLAGAETQYF; DNA: TGTGCCAGCAGCCCCACTGAACTGGGACTAGCGGGGGCAGAGACCCAGTACTTC
J: TRBJ2-5; size: -; V: TRBV7-9; D: -; CDR3: CALSGTYQETQYF; DNA: TGTGCTTTATCCGGGACATACCAAGAGACCCAGTACTTC
J: TRBJ1-1; size: many; V: TRBV24-1; D: -; CDR3: CATSDSRNTEAFF; DNA: TGTGCCACCAGTGATTCCAGGAACACTGAAGCTTTCTTT
J: TRBJ2-1; size: many; V: TRBV9; D: -; CDR3: CASSVVGSASNEQFF; DNA: TGTGCCAGCAGCGTAGTAGGGTCCGCCTCCAATGAGCAGTTCTTC
J: TRBJ2-5; size: many; V: TRBV7-9; D: TRBD1; CDR3: CASSSLQGAETQYF; DNA: TGTGCCAGCAGCTCGCTACAGGGGGCAGAGACCCAGTACTTC
J: TRBJ2-2; size: many; V: TRBV5-1; D: -; CDR3: CASSFKALLGTGELFF; DNA: TGCGCCAGCAGCTTTAAGGCCTTATTGGGGACCGGGGAGCTGTTTTTT
J: TRBJ2-7; size: many; V: TRBV29-1; D: TRBD1; CDR3: CSVLLTGPPFYEQYF; DNA: TGCAGCGTTCTTCTGACAGGGCCCCCCTTTTACGAGCAGTACTTC
J: TRBJ2-1; size: many; V: TRBV9; D: -; CDR3: CASSVAGASHNEQFF; DNA: TGTGCCAGCAGCGTAGCGGGAGCCTCTCACAATGAGCAGTTCTTC
J: TRBJ1-1; size: many; V: TRBV5-1; D: -; CDR3: CASTLLWNTEAFF; DNA: TGCGCCAGCACCTTACTCTGGAACACTGAAGCTTTCTTT
J: TRBJ2-1; size: many; V: TRBV7-2; D: -; CDR3: CASTPYPGAYNEQFF; DNA: TGTGCCAGCACCCCTTACCCAGGGGCTTACAATGAGCAGTTCTTC
J: TRBJ2-7; size: many; V: TRBV20-1; D: TRBD2; CDR3: CSARDPGRVYEQYF; DNA: TGCAGTGCTAGAGACCCCGGGAGGGTCTACGAGCAGTACTTC
J: TRBJ1-5; size: many; V: TRBV5-6; D: TRBD1; CDR3: CASSSKATGTGTRSNQPQHF; DNA: TGTGCCAGCAGCTCCAAAGCGACCGGGACAGGGACGCGTAGCAATCAGCCCCAGCATTTT
J: TRBJ2-3; size: many; V: TRBV7-9; D: -; CDR3: CASSPRGKSTDTQYF; DNA: TGTGCCAGCAGCCCTCGGGGCAAAAGCACAGATACGCAGTATTTT
J: TRBJ2-7; size: many; V: TRBV29-1; D: TRBD2; CDR3: CSVAGLAGVQYF; DNA: TGCAGCGTTGCCGGACTAGCGGGAGTGCAGTACTTC
J: TRBJ2-7; size: many; V: TRBV28; D: TRBD2; CDR3: CASSLWAGGPGEQYF; DNA: TGTGCCAGCAGTTTATGGGCGGGAGGGCCGGGAGAGCAGTACTTC
J: TRBJ2-1; size: many; V: TRBV11-2; D: -; CDR3: CASNLGGAGMVSEWSNEQFF; DNA: TGTGCCAGCAACCTTGGGGGCGCAGGGATGGTTTCCGAGTGGAGCAATGAGCAGTTCTTC
J: TRBJ2-7; size: many; V: TRBV28; D: -; CDR3: CASSLNTGYEQYF; DNA: TGTGCCAGCAGTTTAAACACAGGTTACGAGCAGTACTTC
J: TRBJ1-3; size: many; V: TRBV5-1; D: TRBD1; CDR3: CASSSGQAGNTIYF; DNA: TGCGCCAGCAGCTCGGGACAGGCTGGAAACACCATATATTTT
J: TRBJ2-7; size: many; V: TRBV10-3; D: -; CDR3: CAISGLGYEQYF; DNA: TGTGCCATCAGCGGCCTAGGCTACGAGCAGTACTTC
J: TRBJ2-3; size: many; V: TRBV5-1; D: -; CDR3: CASSLTGRFSDTQYF; DNA: TGCGCCAGCAGCTTGACAGGGAGGTTTTCAGATACGCAGTATTTT
J: TRBJ2-1; size: many; V: TRBV12-3/TRBV12-4; D: -; CDR3: CASSLGREEDEQFF; DNA: TGTGCCAGCAGTTTAGGCAGGGAGGAAGATGAGCAGTTCTTC